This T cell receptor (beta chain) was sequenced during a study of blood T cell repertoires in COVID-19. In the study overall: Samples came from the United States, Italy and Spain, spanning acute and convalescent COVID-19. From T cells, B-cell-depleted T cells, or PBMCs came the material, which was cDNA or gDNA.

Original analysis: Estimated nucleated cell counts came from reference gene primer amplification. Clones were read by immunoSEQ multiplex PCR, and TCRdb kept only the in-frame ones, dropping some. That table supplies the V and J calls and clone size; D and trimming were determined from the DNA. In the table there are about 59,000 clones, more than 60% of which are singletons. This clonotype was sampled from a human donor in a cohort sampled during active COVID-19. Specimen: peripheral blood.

DNA for the CDR3: TGTGCCAGTAGTAAAGAACAGGGGATTACCACAGATACGCAGTATTTT. This sequence encodes CASSKEQGITTDTQYF. The chain links TRBV19 to TRBJ2-3, with 7 positions matching TRBD1. The CDR3 has 16 residues. The J segment lost 2 bases and the V segment lost 4 bases, leaving 9 bases of the junction unmatched. Germline CDR1 and CDR2: LNHDA and SQIVND (reference sequence).